This passage covers 8 T cell receptor beta chains from one sample sequenced in a study of OX40 agonist ivuxolimab in advanced cancers. Clones were read by immunoSEQ multiplex PCR, and TCRdb kept only the in-frame ones, dropping some. The table includes around 68,000 clones, about 85% detected once. The specimen was CD4+ or CD8+ T cells sorted from blood, collected in a trial of the OX40 agonist ivuxolimab. The receptors derive from an adult with an advanced solid tumor such as melanoma, head and neck, liver or kidney cancer.

The chain uses TRBV19 and TRBJ2-1, with D maybe TRBD2 (7 bases). The CDR3 sequence is 15 residues long. Germline lookup yields CDR1 LNHDA and CDR2 SQIVND (reference sequence). V lost 5 bases to trimming and J lost 7 bases, with 18 bases between them. The CDR3 DNA sequence: TGTGCCAGTAGTTGGGGCGGGGGCGCGGATAATGAGCAGTTCTTC. Translated, it gives CASSWGGGADNEQFF. Drawing the rest from reference TRBV19 and TRBJ2-1, the complete variable domain is DGGITQSPKYLFRKEGQNVTLSCEQNLNHDAMYWYRQDPGQGLRLIYYSQIVNDFQKGDIAEGYSVSREKKESFPLTVTSAQKNPTAFYLCASSWGGGADNEQFFGPGTRLTVL.

V and J are TRBV5-6 and TRBJ1-2; 7 bases align to TRBD1. The CDR3 covers 13 residues. Per the germline V gene, CDR1 is SGHDT and CDR2 is YYEEEE. Trimming took 4 bases from V and 8 from J; bases not matched to a gene: 8. The CDR3 here is CASSASRDRGYTF. The CDR3 DNA reads as TGTGCCAGCAGCGCATCTCGGGACAGAGGCTACACCTTC.

This chain uses TRBV7-9 with TRBJ2-3, with unresolved D. Looked up from germline, CDR1 is SEHNR and CDR2 is FQNEAQ (reference sequence). Trimming shortened V by 5 bases and J by 2 bases, and 8 bases separated the two germline ends. The CDR3 spans 13 residues. Written as DNA, the CDR3 is TGTGCCAGCAGCCCTCGGGTCACAGATACGCAGTATTTT. Translation gives CASSPRVTDTQYF.

Only one count was recorded for this clone. The V and J genes are TRBV11-2 and TRBJ2-5; 9 bases fit TRBD2. The CDR3 contains 14 residues. Germline CDR1 and CDR2: SGHAT and FQNNGV. The J segment lost 5 bases and the V segment lost 5 bases, leaving 6 bases of the junction unmatched. The CDR3 DNA reads as TGTGCCAGCAGCATGGGACTAGCTGCTGAGACCCAGTACTTC. Protein product: CASSMGLAAETQYF.

The sample holds one count of this clone. The chain uses TRBV6-1 and TRBJ2-7; the D gene is possibly TRBD1 (6 bases). The CDR3 runs to 15 residues. V lost 6 bases and J 5 bases, leaving 20 bases between the germline ends. Germline loops: CDR1 MNHNS, CDR2 SASEGT. This CDR3 reads CASRDQGILLDEQYF. The CDR3, as DNA: TGTGCCAGCAGGGACCAGGGGATCCTCCTCGACGAGCAGTACTTC.

The CDR3 loop reads CSVERFGTGNYNEQFF. The DNA of the CDR3 is TGCAGCGTTGAAAGGTTCGGGACTGGAAACTACAATGAGCAGTTCTTC. The genes are TRBV29-1 and TRBJ2-1, with D possibly matching TRBD2 (6 bases). Trimming left V 2 bases short and J 3 bases short, with 17 bases between. The germline V gene has CDR1 SQVTM and CDR2 ANQGSEA. The CDR3 extends over 16 amino acids.

V usage is TRBV7-2 and J usage is TRBJ2-2; D is uncertain. Germline V gene data show CDR1 as SGHTA and CDR2 as FQGNSA. This CDR3 contains 15 residues. Trimming took off 1 base at V and 1 base at J, with 7 bases between the two ends. DNA of the CDR3: TGTGCCAGCAGCTTAGGATTGGGGAACACCGGGGAGCTGTTTTTT. Its protein product is CASSLGLGNTGELFF.

The chain is built from TRBV27 and TRBJ1-5; TRBD1 agrees at 9 bases. The CDR3 runs to 15 residues. Per the germline V gene, CDR1 is MNHEY and CDR2 is SMNVEV (reference sequence). With V trimmed by 4 bases and J by 2 bases, 3 bases remained unmatched. CDR3 bases: TGTGCCAGCAGTTCCCGGACAGGGGGCAATCAGCCCCAGCATTTT. It specifies CASSSRTGGNQPQHF.